These T cell receptor beta chains were read from a single sample in a study of OX40 agonist ivuxolimab in advanced cancers. Using immunoSEQ multiplex PCR, the repertoire was profiled, and TCRdb retains in-frame clones only, with some absent. Of approximately 100,000 clones in the sample, about four fifths are singletons; the top ten hold approximately 5.5%. The specimen comprised CD4+ or CD8+ T cells sorted from blood, sampled in a trial of the OX40 agonist ivuxolimab. All receptors derive from an adult with an advanced solid tumor such as melanoma, head and neck, liver or kidney cancer. Both conserved end residues are part of each CDR3. A D gene is named only where the DNA matches it firmly. Not every row has a clone size; where given, it reads once, few, many or a size class.

abundance | j_gene | d_gene | v_gene | CDR3nt | CDR3aa
many | TRBJ2-4 | TRBD1 | TRBV6-6 | TGTGCCAGCAGTTACTCGGGACAGGGAGATGCGGACATTCAGTACTTC | CASSYSGQGDADIQYF
. | TRBJ2-7 | TRBD1 | TRBV6-5 | TGTGCCAGCGCTTCGGCGGGGACAGGGACCTACGAGCAGTACTTC | CASASAGTGTYEQYF
. | TRBJ1-3 | . | TRBV5-1 | TGCGCCAGCAGCAGGGACTCTAGAGGAGGAAACACCATATATTTT | CASSRDSRGGNTIYF
few | TRBJ1-2 | . | TRBV5-5 | TGTGCCAGCAGCTCGCAGGGTTGGGGCTACACCTTC | CASSSQGWGYTF
. | TRBJ2-2 | . | TRBV12-5 | TGTGCTAGTGAGGGACTCCGTTCGACCGGGGAGCTGTTTTTT | CASEGLRSTGELFF
. | TRBJ2-1 | . | TRBV29-1 | TGCAGCGCTGAGTGGCAGGGGCTCGATGAGCAGTTCTTC | CSAEWQGLDEQFF
. | TRBJ2-7 | TRBD1 | TRBV4-3 | TGCGCCAGCAGCACGACCGGGACAGATTACGAGCAGTACTTC | CASSTTGTDYEQYF
. | TRBJ1-3 | . | TRBV27 | TGTGCCAGCAGTTTACGAAGCTCTGGAAACACCATATATTTT | CASSLRSSGNTIYF
. | TRBJ1-1 | TRBD1 | TRBV6-5 | TGTGCCAGCAGTTACACCGGGGACAGAGCTTACACTGAAGCTTTCTTT | CASSYTGDRAYTEAFF
. | TRBJ1-1 | . | TRBV5-1 | TGCGCCAGCAGCTTGGTCGGCCAGGGGAACACTGAAGCTTTCTTT | CASSLVGQGNTEAFF
. | TRBJ2-7 | TRBD1 | TRBV6-1 | TGTGCCAGCAGTCCAAGTTGGGGGACAGGACACGAGCAGTACTTC | CASSPSWGTGHEQYF
. | TRBJ1-1 | . | TRBV2 | TGTGCCAGCCACCCAACGGGGGGATTGAACACTGAAGCTTTCTTT | CASHPTGGLNTEAFF
. | TRBJ2-1 | . | TRBV7-9 | TGTGCCAGCAGAGTGGGCTCCTACAATGAGCAGTTCTTC | CASRVGSYNEQFF
. | TRBJ1-1 | TRBD1 | TRBV6-5 | TGTGCCAGCAGCCGGGACAGGGGGAACACTGAAGCTTTCTTT | CASSRDRGNTEAFF
. | TRBJ2-5 | . | TRBV15 | TGTGCCACCAGCACAACAGTGTCGGAGACCCAGTACTTC | CATSTTVSETQYF
. | TRBJ1-1 | . | TRBV29-1 | TGCAGCGTAGCCTGGAGCGCAGGGAACACTGAAGCTTTCTTT | CSVAWSAGNTEAFF
. | TRBJ2-5 | . | TRBV18 | TGTGCCAGCTCACCTTCGGACAGCCAAGAGACCCAGTACTTC | CASSPSDSQETQYF
. | TRBJ1-3 | . | TRBV18 | TGTGCCAGCTCACCACCAAACAGCGGAAACACCATATATTTT | CASSPPNSGNTIYF
. | TRBJ1-5 | . | TRBV15 | TGTGCCACCAGCAGAGATATAGAACAGCCCCAGCATTTT | CATSRDIEQPQHF
. | TRBJ2-5 | . | TRBV5-6 | TGTGCCAGCAGCTTGGTGGGTTTCAAGAAGACCCAGTACTTC | CASSLVGFKKTQYF
. | TRBJ2-5 | TRBD1 | TRBV10-3 | TGTGCCACGGGACAGGGACCAGAGACCCAGTACTTC | CATGQGPETQYF
. | TRBJ1-3 | . | TRBV10-3 | TGTGCCATCAGTGAAGAAGGGCCCATTTCTGGAAACACCATATATTTT | CAISEEGPISGNTIYF
few | TRBJ2-7 | TRBD1 | TRBV6-1 | TGTGCCAGCAGCACAGGGACAGGGGCCTACGAGCAGTACTTC | CASSTGTGAYEQYF
. | TRBJ1-2 | . | TRBV6-5 | TGTGCCAGCAGTTACTCCACCGGGACTGCTGTCTATGGCTACACCTTC | CASSYSTGTAVYGYTF
. | TRBJ1-1 | . | TRBV29-1 | TGCAGCGTGACAGGAATGAACACTGAAGCTTTCTTT | CSVTGMNTEAFF
. | TRBJ2-7 | TRBD1 | TRBV5-1 | TGCGCCAGCAGTTCGACAGGGGGGACCTACGAGCAGTACTTC | CASSSTGGTYEQYF
. | TRBJ2-3 | . | TRBV7-9 | TGTGCCACCTTCGCCGGATACACAGATACGCAGTATTTT | CATFAGYTDTQYF
once | TRBJ2-3 | . | TRBV4-3 | TGCGCCAGCAGCCATCGGGGCACAGATACGCAGTATTTT | CASSHRGTDTQYF
. | TRBJ1-2 | . | TRBV21-1 | TGTGCCAGCAGCAAAAACGTCCCAGGTCTCGGGGACAGGGCTAACTATGGCTACACCTTC | CASSKNVPGLGDRANYGYTF